This T cell receptor (delta chain) derives from a study of DNA immune sequencing with unique molecular identifiers. Study background: Genomic DNA came from γδ T cells magnetically enriched from buffy coats. Sequencing input was 80 to 100 ng for enriched and 1 ug for non-enriched PBMC DNA. γδ T cells were sorted from PBMC by fluorescence-activated cell sorting.

Study-wide results and caveats: The most frequent TRD pairing among healthy donor clonotypes was TRDV2-TRDJ1.

V was pared by 0 bases and J by 2 bases, with 11 bases of the junction left unmatched. Germline assignment: CDR1 GEAIGNYY and CDR2 EKD. This CDR3 comprises 18 residues. Primers for all 8 TRDV and 4 TRDJ genes amplified genomic DNA in 32-plex. Adapter PCR followed around 3 barcoding PCR cycles that attached a 12-nucleotide UMI. TCRdb reprocessed the multiplex PCR reads using CATT. The sample contains under 6,000 delta-chain clones, 11% of which appear only once. This clone turned up a few times. Its antigen is not known. The protein held in TCRdb is that of a much larger clone and does not match this DNA's translation at residue 11, likely because of a read error; the protein shown is translated from the DNA.

The source material was gamma-delta T cells enriched from blood buffy coat, or unenriched PBMCs (not recorded which). The TCR comes from a human donor in good health. The rearrangement joins TRDV2 to TRDJ1, with TRDD3 identical over 10 bases. The CDR3 DNA follows: TGTGCCTGTGACACCGTAAAACTGGGGGATTCTGGGACCGATAAACTCATCTTT. This encodes CACDTVKLGDSGTDKLIF.